This paragraph covers one TCR beta chain sequence. All gene names here are mouse names. The read ends 1 residue early relative to the CDR3; the germline J gene fills the gap. Other DNA sequences in the sample encode the same CDR3. Profiling relied on immunoSEQ multiplex PCR, and the TCRdb table lists in-frame clones only, not all of them. The repertoire holds about 48,000 clones, with around 70% as singletons. The data originate from a study of tissue T cells after allogeneic stem cell transplantation. The V and J ends lost 0 bases and 0 bases respectively, with 8 bases between them. The CDR3 sequence is 15 residues long. Germline-derived CDR1 and CDR2 are LGHNA and YSYQKL.

The source is a pool of C57BL/6 mice in good health. This chain joins TRBV2 and TRBJ1-2; D not resolved. The material sequenced was sorted cells pooled from one or two spleens. The CDR3 DNA, read in part, is TGTGCCAGCAGCCAAGACGGCAATGCAAACTCCGACTACACC. This encodes CASSQDGNANSDYT. The full-length CDR3 reads as CASSQDGNANSDYTF.